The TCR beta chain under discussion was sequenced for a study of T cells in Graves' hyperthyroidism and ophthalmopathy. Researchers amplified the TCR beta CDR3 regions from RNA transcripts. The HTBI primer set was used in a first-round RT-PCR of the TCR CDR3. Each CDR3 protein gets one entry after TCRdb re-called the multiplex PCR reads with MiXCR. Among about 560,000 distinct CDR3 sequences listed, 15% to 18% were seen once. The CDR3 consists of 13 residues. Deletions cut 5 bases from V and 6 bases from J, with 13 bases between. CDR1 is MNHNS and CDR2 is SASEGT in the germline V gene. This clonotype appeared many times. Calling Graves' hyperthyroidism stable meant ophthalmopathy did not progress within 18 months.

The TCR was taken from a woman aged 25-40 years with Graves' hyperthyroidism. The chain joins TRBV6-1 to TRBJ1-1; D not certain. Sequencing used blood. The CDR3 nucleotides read TGTGCCAGCAGTCCGGTGGCACTGTCTGAAGCTTTCTTT. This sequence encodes CASSPVALSEAFF.